This note documents a single T cell receptor beta chain sequence. This sample stems from a study of CXCR3-negative and CXCR3-positive naive CD8 T cells. Study-level background: Overall TRB read output was some 140 million, and each library contained about 1.5 +/- 0.3 million reads.

CDR1 and CDR2 from the germline V gene are MDHEN and SYDVKM. CDR3 length: 16 amino acids. All TRB cDNA libraries came from 5' RACE performed with UMI labels. TCRdb reprocessed the 5' RACE reads and stores each CDR3 protein as one record, lacking DNA. Recorded for this sample: 65,000 to 75,000 distinct CDR3 sequences. This rearrangement joins TRBV28 to TRBJ2-2. This sequence was found in a human donor in good health. Some clones in this sample may be carry-over from other donors' samples. The specimen was naive CXCR3- CD8+ T cells from blood. Subset of the sample: CD45RO-CCR7+CD27+CD95- naive CD8+ T cells lacking CXCR3 (TNR3-). The CDR3 sequence: CASSRYTFANTGELFF.